Here is one T cell receptor (beta chain) with its context. Its specificity is unknown. Pregnancy or lactation, uncontrolled infections and other autoimmune diseases were grounds for excluding patients. The TCR beta CDR3 regions underwent amplification from RNA transcripts. The first-round RT-PCR employed HTBI primers together with the Qiagen OneStep RT-PCR kit. A multiplex PCR was then performed as the second round. Each CDR3 protein gets one entry after TCRdb re-called the multiplex PCR reads with MiXCR. The data show more than 1,000,000 distinct CDR3 sequences, 35% to 40% seen once. This specimen comes from a study of Graves' ophthalmopathy and Graves' hyperthyroidism. Study-level points and caveats: Most expanded clonotypes in thyroid above 0.001 frequency also showed up in blood.

Trimming stripped 6 bases from V and 5 bases from J, with 14 bases between. CDR1 and CDR2 (germline): DFQATT, SNEGSKA (reference sequence). This CDR3 has 13 residues. The TCR sequence derives from an adult man with Graves' hyperthyroidism. The V and J genes are TRBV20-1 and TRBJ1-5; D not resolved. Sequenced material: peripheral blood or thyroid tissue (not recorded which). The CDR3 here is CSAQGRYDQPQHF. CDR3 coding DNA: TGCAGTGCCCAAGGACGATACGATCAGCCCCAGCATTTT.